What follows is one TCR beta chain and its context. Its antigen is as yet unknown. This entry comes from a study of long-term antiretroviral therapy in people with HIV. Looking at the study overall: It was about a decade after the earliest samples that the 2015 immediate-ART recommendation appeared. Regarding the study as a whole: Post-ART samples showed increased diversity that remained below transplant donor control levels. Clones that expanded before ART (that is, prior to treatment) dominated the repertoire at all time points. Controls had broader CDR3 length ranges than HIV repertoires did.

V trimming: 4 bases; J trimming: 2 bases; junction bases outside the gene matches: 12. The CDR3 is 17 residues long. In germline, CDR1 is SEHNR, CDR2 FQNEAQ (reference sequence). Sequencing relied on immunoSEQ assay v3.0, run at survey level. Using immunoSEQ multiplex PCR, the repertoire was profiled, and TCRdb retains in-frame clones only, with some absent. This table holds about 25,000 clones, approximately 95% found once. The source was unsorted PBMCs, collected 7.6 years after starting antiretroviral therapy. V is TRBV7-9 and J is TRBJ2-3, with 7 bases matching TRBD2. This TCR was sampled from a woman aged 40 to 55 with HIV. The CDR3 nucleotides read TGTGCCAGCAGCTCCGGTTGGGGGGGGTCTATCACAGATACGCAGTATTTT. Its protein product is CASSSGWGGSITDTQYF.